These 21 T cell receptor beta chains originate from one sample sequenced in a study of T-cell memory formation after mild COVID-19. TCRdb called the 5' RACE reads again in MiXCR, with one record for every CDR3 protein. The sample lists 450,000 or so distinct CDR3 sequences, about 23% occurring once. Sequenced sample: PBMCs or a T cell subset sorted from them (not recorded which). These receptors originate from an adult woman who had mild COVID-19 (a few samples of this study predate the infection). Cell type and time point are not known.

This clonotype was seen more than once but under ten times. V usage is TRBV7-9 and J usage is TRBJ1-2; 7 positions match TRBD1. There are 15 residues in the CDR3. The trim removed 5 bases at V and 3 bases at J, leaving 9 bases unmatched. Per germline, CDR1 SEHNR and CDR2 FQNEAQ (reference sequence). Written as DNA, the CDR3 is TGTGCCAGCAGCGGGGTCGGGGACAGCGACTATGGCTACACCTTC. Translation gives CASSGVGDSDYGYTF.

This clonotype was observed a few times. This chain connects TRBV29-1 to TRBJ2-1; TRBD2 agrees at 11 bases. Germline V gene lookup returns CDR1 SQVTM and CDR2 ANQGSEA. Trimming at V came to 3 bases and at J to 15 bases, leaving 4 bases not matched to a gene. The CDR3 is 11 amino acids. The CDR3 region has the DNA TGCAGCGTTGAGTCAACTAGCGGGAGGTTCTTC. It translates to CSVESTSGRFF.

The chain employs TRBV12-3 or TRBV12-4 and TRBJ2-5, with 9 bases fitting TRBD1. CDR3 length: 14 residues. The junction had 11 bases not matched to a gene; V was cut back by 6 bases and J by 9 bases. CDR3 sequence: CASSELPGQGPQYF. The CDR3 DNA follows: TGTGCCAGCAGCGAACTTCCGGGACAGGGTCCCCAGTACTTC.

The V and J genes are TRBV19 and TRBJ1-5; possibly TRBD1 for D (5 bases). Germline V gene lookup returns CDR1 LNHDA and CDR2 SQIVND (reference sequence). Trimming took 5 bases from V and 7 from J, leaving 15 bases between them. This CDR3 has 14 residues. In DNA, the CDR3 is TGTGCCAGTAGTCCGGGGGTAGGCGGGCAGCCCCAGCATTTT. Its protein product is CASSPGVGGQPQHF. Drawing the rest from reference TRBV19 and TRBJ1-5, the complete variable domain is DGGITQSPKYLFRKEGQNVTLSCEQNLNHDAMYWYRQDPGQGLRLIYYSQIVNDFQKGDIAEGYSVSREKKESFPLTVTSAQKNPTAFYLCASSPGVGGQPQHFGDGTRLSIL.

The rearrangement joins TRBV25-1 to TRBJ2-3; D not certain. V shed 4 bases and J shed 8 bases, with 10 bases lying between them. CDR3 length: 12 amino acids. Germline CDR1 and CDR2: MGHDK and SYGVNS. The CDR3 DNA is TGTGCCAGCAGTGCCCTCCATGGTACGCAGTATTTT. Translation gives CASSALHGTQYF.

This CDR3 is CASSLGGAPYEQYF. CDR3 DNA sequence: TGTGCCAGCAGTTTAGGGGGAGCCCCCTACGAGCAGTACTTC. V and J are TRBV27 and TRBJ2-7; D may correspond to TRBD1 or TRBD2 (5 bases each). CDR1 is MNHEY and CDR2 is SMNVEV in the germline V gene (reference sequence). This CDR3 spans 14 amino acids. Trimming took off 2 bases at V and 2 bases at J, with 10 bases between the two ends.

The CDR3 coding sequence is TGCGCCAGCAGCCAAACGTCGGGGGTAGGGACCGGGGAGCTGTTTTTT. Amino acids: CASSQTSGVGTGELFF. The V call is TRBV5-1, the J call TRBJ2-2, with D tentatively TRBD2 (6 bases). The CDR3 is 16 amino acids. V lost 4 bases, J lost 5 bases, and 18 bases lay in between. Per germline, CDR1 SGHRS and CDR2 YFSETQ.

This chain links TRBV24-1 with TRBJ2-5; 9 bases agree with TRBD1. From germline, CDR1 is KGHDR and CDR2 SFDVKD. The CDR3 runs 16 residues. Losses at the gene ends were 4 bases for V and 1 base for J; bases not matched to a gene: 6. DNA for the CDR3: TGTGCCACCAGTGAAACAGGGGGCTCGGGCCAAGAGACCCAGTACTTC. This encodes CATSETGGSGQETQYF.

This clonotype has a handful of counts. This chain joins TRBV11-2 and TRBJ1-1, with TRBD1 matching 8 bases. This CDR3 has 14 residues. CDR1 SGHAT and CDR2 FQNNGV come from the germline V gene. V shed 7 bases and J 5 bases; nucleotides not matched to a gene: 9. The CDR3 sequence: CASTPQGAMTEAFF. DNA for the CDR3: TGTGCCAGCACCCCCCAGGGGGCAATGACTGAAGCTTTCTTT.

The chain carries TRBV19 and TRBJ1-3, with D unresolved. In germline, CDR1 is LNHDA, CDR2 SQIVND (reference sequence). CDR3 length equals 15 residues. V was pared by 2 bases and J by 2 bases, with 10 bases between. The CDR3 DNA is TGTGCCAGTAGTATAAATCCGGGGACTGGAAACACCATATATTTT. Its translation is CASSINPGTGNTIYF.

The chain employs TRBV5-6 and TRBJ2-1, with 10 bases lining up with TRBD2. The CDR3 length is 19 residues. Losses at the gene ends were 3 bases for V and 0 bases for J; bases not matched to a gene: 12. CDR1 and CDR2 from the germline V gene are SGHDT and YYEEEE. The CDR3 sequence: CASSSRGLATRSSYNEQFF. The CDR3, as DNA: TGTGCCAGCAGCTCGCGGGGACTAGCGACCCGCTCCTCCTACAATGAGCAGTTCTTC.

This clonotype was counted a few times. CDR3 protein: CASSFQLTSGAVRGQFF. The DNA of the CDR3 is TGTGCCAGTAGTTTTCAACTGACTAGCGGGGCCGTGAGGGGGCAGTTCTTC. This chain links TRBV19 with TRBJ2-1; 11 nucleotides agree with TRBD2. J gave up 12 bases and V 5 bases, and 18 bases lay outside the gene matches. This CDR3 has 17 residues. From germline, CDR1 is LNHDA and CDR2 SQIVND (reference sequence).

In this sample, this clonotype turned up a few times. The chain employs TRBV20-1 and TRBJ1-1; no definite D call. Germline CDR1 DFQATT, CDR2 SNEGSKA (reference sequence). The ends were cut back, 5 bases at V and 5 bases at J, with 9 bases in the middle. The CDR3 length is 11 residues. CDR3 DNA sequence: TGCAGTGCTGTTCAGGCGACTGAAGCTTTCTTT. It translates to CSAVQATEAFF.

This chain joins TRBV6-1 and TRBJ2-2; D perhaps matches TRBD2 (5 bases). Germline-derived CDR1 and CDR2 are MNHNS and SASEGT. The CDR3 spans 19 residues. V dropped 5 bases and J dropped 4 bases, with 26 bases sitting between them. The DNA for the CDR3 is TGTGCCAGCAGTTACCGCCCGGGTTTGCGGGTAACGGGCACCGGGGAGCTGTTTTTT. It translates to CASSYRPGLRVTGTGELFF.

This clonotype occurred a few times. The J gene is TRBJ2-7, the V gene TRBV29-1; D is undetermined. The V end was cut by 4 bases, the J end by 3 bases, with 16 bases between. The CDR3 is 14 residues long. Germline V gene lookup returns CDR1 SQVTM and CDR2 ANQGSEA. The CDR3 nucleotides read TGCAGCGTTGTCGACGTCGAGGCCTACTACGAGCAGTACTTC. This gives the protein CSVVDVEAYYEQYF.

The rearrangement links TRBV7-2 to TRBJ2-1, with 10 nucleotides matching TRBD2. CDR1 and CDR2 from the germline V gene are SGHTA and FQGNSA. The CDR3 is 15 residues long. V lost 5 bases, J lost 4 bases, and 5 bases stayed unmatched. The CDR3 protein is CASSETSGVYNEQFF. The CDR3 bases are TGTGCCAGCAGCGAAACTAGCGGGGTTTACAATGAGCAGTTCTTC.

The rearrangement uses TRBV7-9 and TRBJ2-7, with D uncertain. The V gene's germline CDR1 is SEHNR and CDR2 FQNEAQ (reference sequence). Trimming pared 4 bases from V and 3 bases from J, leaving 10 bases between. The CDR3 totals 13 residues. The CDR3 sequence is CASSYTGGYEQYF. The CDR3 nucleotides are TGTGCCAGCAGCTACACGGGCGGCTACGAGCAGTACTTC.

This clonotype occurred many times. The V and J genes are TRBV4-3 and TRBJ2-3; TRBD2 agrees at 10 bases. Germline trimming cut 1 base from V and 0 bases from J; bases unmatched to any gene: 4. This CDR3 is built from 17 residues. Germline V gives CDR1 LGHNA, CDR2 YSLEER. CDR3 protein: CASSQVQTSGSTDTQYF. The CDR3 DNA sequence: TGCGCCAGCAGCCAAGTCCAGACTAGCGGGAGCACAGATACGCAGTATTTT.

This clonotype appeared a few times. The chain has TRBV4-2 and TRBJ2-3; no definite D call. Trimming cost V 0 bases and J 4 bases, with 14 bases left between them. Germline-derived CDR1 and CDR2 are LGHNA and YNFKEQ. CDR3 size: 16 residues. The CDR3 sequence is CASSQEYLVRPDTQYF. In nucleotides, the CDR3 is TGTGCCAGCAGCCAAGAATACCTAGTCCGCCCAGATACGCAGTATTTT.

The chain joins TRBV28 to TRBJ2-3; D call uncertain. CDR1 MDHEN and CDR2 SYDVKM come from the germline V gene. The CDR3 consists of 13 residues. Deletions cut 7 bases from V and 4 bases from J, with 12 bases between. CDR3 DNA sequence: TGTGCCAGCACTGGTTCATTCGCAGATACGCAGTATTTT. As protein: CASTGSFADTQYF. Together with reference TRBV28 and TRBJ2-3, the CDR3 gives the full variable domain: DVKVTQSSRYLVKRTGEKVFLECVQDMDHENMFWYRQDPGLGLRLIYFSYDVKMKEKGDIPEGYSVSREKKERFSLILESASTNQTSMYLCASTGSFADTQYFGPGTRLTVL.

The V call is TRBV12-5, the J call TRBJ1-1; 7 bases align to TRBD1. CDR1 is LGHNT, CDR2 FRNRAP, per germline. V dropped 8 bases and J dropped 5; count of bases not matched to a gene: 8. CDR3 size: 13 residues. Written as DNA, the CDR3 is TGTGCTAGTAGTCAACAGGGGAGTACTGAAGCTTTCTTT. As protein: CASSQQGSTEAFF.